The 3 T cell receptor beta chains listed next were all sequenced from one sample in a study of control samples from healthy donors and cancer patients. Only in-frame clones appear in the TCRdb table, and some are missing; sequencing was by immunoSEQ multiplex PCR. The sample carries over 100,000 clones, roughly 90% recorded once. The sample was blood. The origin of the receptors is a man in his late teens or twenties in good health.

The genes are TRBV5-1 and TRBJ2-2, with 9 nucleotides matching TRBD1. CDR1 and CDR2 (germline): SGHRS, YFSETQ. Unmatched junction bases numbered 7, after V lost 5 bases and J lost 5 bases. The CDR3 runs 15 residues. The CDR3 spells CASRKGQGRTGELFF. CDR3 DNA: TGCGCCAGCAGGAAGGGACAGGGTAGGACCGGGGAGCTGTTTTTT.

The chain joins TRBV27 to TRBJ2-2; 10 bases align to TRBD2. This CDR3 comprises 17 residues. J was trimmed by 5 bases and V by 7 bases; bases with no gene match: 13. In germline, CDR1 is MNHEY, CDR2 SMNVEV (reference sequence). The CDR3 sequence is CASTSLKRGGLTGELFF. CDR3 DNA: TGTGCCAGCACGAGCCTAAAGCGGGGGGGCTTGACCGGGGAGCTGTTTTTT.

V and J are TRBV20-1 and TRBJ1-2; the match to TRBD1 covers 9 bases. The V gene end was trimmed by 3 bases and the J gene end by 4 bases; junction bases not matched to a gene: 6. From germline, CDR1 is DFQATT and CDR2 SNEGSKA (reference sequence). CDR3 length: 14 amino acids. The CDR3 sequence is CSASGWDRAYGYTF. In DNA form, the CDR3 reads TGCAGTGCTAGTGGTTGGGACAGGGCCTATGGCTACACCTTC.